This TCR beta chain was recovered during a study of human T cells and chemical hapten exposure. Study details: Sensitization was performed using 2% DPC on a roughly 2 cm by roughly 2 cm upper inner arm skin site. Points from the study as a whole: As the donors had alopecia, their immune response may differ from healthy people's.

TCRdb reprocessed the RACE reads with MiXCR, giving one entry per CDR3 protein. The sample includes a few hundred thousand distinct CDR3 sequences, just under 6.5% of them seen just once. The CDR3 sequence is 21 residues long. The V and J ends lost 5 bases and 2 bases, in that order; junction bases with no gene match: 22. Ten or more counts support this clonotype. Its antigen is as yet unknown. Noted time point: patch test 2, 6 weeks after DPC sensitization. Treatment denoted: therapeutic diphenylcyclopropenone sensitization with weekly scalp DPC. This TCR derives from a woman aged 18-35 years with alopecia areata. Some clones in this sample may be carry-over from other donors' samples. Sequences were derived from whole blood, sampled in connection with sensitization to the hapten diphenylcyclopropenone (DPC). V and J are TRBV12-3 or TRBV12-4 and TRBJ1-4; TRBD1 matches 8 bases. The CDR3 coding sequence is TGTGCCAGCAGTCCGTCCCGGGACAGGCGGATAATGCGTGTGACTAATGAAAAACTGTTTTTT. It translates to CASSPSRDRRIMRVTNEKLFF.